This T cell receptor beta chain was identified during a study of PD-1 blockade in classical Hodgkin lymphoma (dated by TCRdb to about 2020). A note on the overall study: Nivolumab dosing was 3 mg/kg intravenously every 2 weeks, continuing until either disease progression or unacceptable toxicity. The study used TCR beta sequencing and CyTOF to define a peripheral blood immune signature of response to PD-1 blockade in classical Hodgkin lymphoma. Study-wide findings and limitations: CD4+ but not CD8+ TCR diversity rose significantly by C4D1 (p=0.0027 vs p=0.16), most apparent in complete responders (p=0.02). Baseline diversity similar to that of newly diagnosed patients was observed in trial patients achieving complete response, whereas significantly lower diversity was observed in partial responders and progressors. Baseline TCR diversity was reported as lower in newly diagnosed patients than in healthy donors, and lower still in relapsed/refractory patients. The study was restricted to a single clinical trial cohort, and the causes of repertoire differences, possibly disease activity or prior therapy, were left undefined. Lower diversity was observed in patients in whom nivolumab was started less than 1 year after ASCT, and these patients were excluded from later analyses so that confounding by immune reconstitution would be avoided.

The Qiagen DNeasy kit was used to extract genomic DNA from unsorted PBMCs and from the negatively selected CD4+ and CD8+ fractions. Amplification of TCR beta CDR3 regions was done by immunoSEQ multiplex PCR with primers that anneal to V and J segments. A synthetic immune receptor repertoire was used to minimize amplification bias, and remaining bias was computationally removed after sequencing. The study's own analysis went as follows. Custom Python scripts were used to quantify repertoire diversity as the Shannon entropy index. The unsorted, CD4+ and CD8+ repertoires were each analyzed separately, with the exception of combined analyses, where CD4+ and CD8+ sequences were merged in silico. Clonal expansion was defined as a frequency increase of at least 2-fold after treatment compared with C1D1, and clones undetected at baseline were assigned a pseudocount of 0.5. Clones with 0 or 1 copy at C1D1 were classified as singleton clones, and clones with 2 or more copies were classified as non-singleton clones. By matching protein sequences in sorted samples from the same patient, clones expanded in unsorted samples were annotated as CD4+, CD8+ or unknown. Diversity changes from C1D1 to C4D1 were tested in paired samples using Wilcoxon tests. Entries here come from immuneACCESS through TCRdb and include only in-frame sequences with V and J called. Some clones fail to appear in such tables; in the studies checked, an unresolved V gene covers under half of the shortfall, and the cause of the remainder is unknown. Clone size and V and J calls were adopted from that table, with D and trimming inferred from the DNA. This sample holds 20,000 to 30,000 clones; approximately 69% were observed only once. The top ten clones comprise approximately 3.5% of the sample.

A word on this clone: Its antigen specificity is not known. Per-base qualities were not stored, and no clone one base away is much larger.

This specimen's time point label, interpreted: cycle 1 day 1 (C1D1), immediately before nivolumab initiation. Relapse after autologous stem cell transplantation had occurred in all trial patients, and cohorts A, B and C were distinguished by prior brentuximab vedotin exposure. A total of fewer than 70 patients with relapsed/refractory classical Hodgkin lymphoma made up the trial cohort, and each patient's best overall response was complete response, partial response or progressive disease. Single-agent nivolumab was administered to trial patients in the multi-cohort phase II CheckMate 205 trial. An independent review committee assessed best overall response by applying the 2007 International Working Group response criteria. Trial PBMCs were collected just before the start of nivolumab (C1D1) and during therapy at cycle 2 day 1 and cycle 4 day 1. Peripheral blood was collected in 8 mL Vacutainer Cell Preparation Tubes, from which PBMCs were isolated by centrifugation and then cryopreserved.

The sample consisted of peripheral blood mononuclear cells (PBMCs), taken at baseline. This TCR derives from a human donor with classical Hodgkin lymphoma.

The CDR3 amino acid sequence is: CSVTGTGVLYGYTF. At the DNA level, the sequence is TGCAGCGTAACCGGGACAGGGGTCCTCTATGGCTACACCTTC. The chain is made from TRBV29-1 and TRBJ1-2, with 10 junctional bases fitting TRBD1. Taken from the germline V gene, the CDR1 and CDR2 loops are SQVTM and ANQGSEA. V lost 6 bases and J lost 4 bases, and the count of bases not matched to a germline gene is 8. Taken from cysteine to phenylalanine, the CDR3 has 14 residues. The retained sequence is limited to the CDR3, 42 bases, with the frame set at the first base.